The T cell receptor (beta chain) under discussion was sequenced for a study of T cells in Graves' hyperthyroidism and ophthalmopathy. It was RNA transcripts that yielded the amplified TCR beta CDR3 regions. During a first-round RT-PCR of the TCR CDR3, the HTBI primer set was used. Each CDR3 protein is one row after TCRdb ran MiXCR on the multiplex PCR reads. Of more than 550,000 distinct CDR3 sequences listed, roughly a sixth are singletons. The CDR3 is 13 residues long. Germline CDR1 and CDR2: SQVTM and ANQGSEA. Trimming removed 4 bases at V and 2 bases at J, with 12 bases between. This TCR was recovered from a woman aged 50 to 65 with Graves' hyperthyroidism that later progressed to Graves' ophthalmopathy. Specimen: blood. The chain combines TRBV29-1 with TRBJ2-7; D is unclear. Here the CDR3 reads CSVGSQVTYEQYF. DNA for the CDR3: TGCAGCGTTGGAAGCCAGGTTACCTACGAGCAGTACTTC.